The 17 T cell receptor beta chains below all came from one sample that was sequenced in a study of OX40 agonist ivuxolimab in advanced cancers. The assay was immunoSEQ multiplex PCR, and TCRdb's table has in-frame clones only and misses some. The sample lists approximately 83,000 clones, roughly 80% occurring once. The source was CD4+ or CD8+ T cells sorted from blood, collected in a trial of the OX40 agonist ivuxolimab. Every receptor here comes from an adult with an advanced solid tumor such as melanoma, head and neck, liver or kidney cancer.

The chain employs TRBV18 and TRBJ2-7; 7 positions match TRBD2. The CDR3 loop spans 13 amino acids. CDR1 is KGHSH and CDR2 is LQKENI in the germline V gene. The trim removed 3 bases at V and 8 bases at J, leaving 7 bases unmatched. CDR3 bases: TGTGCCAGCTCACCGGATCTTGGGACTAAGCAGTACTTC. This translates into CASSPDLGTKQYF.

The genes are TRBV6-6 and TRBJ1-4; tentatively, D is TRBD1 (5 bases). Deletions cut 2 bases from V and 8 bases from J, with 15 bases between. Per germline, CDR1 MNHNY and CDR2 SVGAGI (reference sequence). The CDR3 loop spans 15 amino acids. CDR3 sequence reads: CASSYDPQGLEKLFF. The CDR3 coding sequence is TGTGCCAGCAGTTACGATCCTCAGGGATTGGAAAAACTGTTTTTT.

The V call is TRBV2, the J call TRBJ1-5; 11 nucleotides align to TRBD1. Germline-derived CDR1 and CDR2 are SNHLY and FYNNEI. CDR3 length: 19 residues. V shed 6 bases, J shed 2 bases, and the junction held 15 bases outside the gene matches. The CDR3 spells CASRSKMDRGHKGNQPQHF. The CDR3 bases are TGTGCCAGCAGGAGTAAAATGGACAGGGGGCATAAAGGCAATCAGCCCCAGCATTTT. The full variable domain, with the rest looked up from reference TRBV2 and TRBJ1-5, is EPEVTQTPSHQVTQMGQEVILRCVPISNHLYFYWYRQILGQKVEFLVSFYNNEISEKSEIFDDQFSVERPDGSNFTLKIRSTKLEDSAMYFCASRSKMDRGHKGNQPQHFGDGTRLSIL.

The chain carries TRBV7-9 and TRBJ2-2; tentatively, D is TRBD1 or TRBD2 (5 bases each). This CDR3 contains 13 residues. From germline, CDR1 is SEHNR and CDR2 FQNEAQ (reference sequence). V lost 6 bases, J lost 6 bases, and 11 bases lay in between. The DNA for the CDR3 is TGTGCCAGCAGGCAGCAGGGACCCGGGGAGCTGTTTTTT. It encodes CASRQQGPGELFF.

The chain recombines TRBV5-6 with TRBJ1-5, with D unclear. The CDR3 totals 15 residues. Germline V CDR1 and CDR2: SGHDT, YYEEEE. Trimming took 0 bases from V and 0 from J, leaving 7 bases between them. CDR3 bases: TGTGCCAGCAGCTTGGAGGGTTATAGCAATCAGCCCCAGCATTTT. This translates into CASSLEGYSNQPQHF.

This clone has only a few counts. The J gene is TRBJ1-6, the V gene TRBV19; TRBD1 is a possible D gene (6 bases). Trimming left V 5 bases short and J 13 bases short, with 21 bases between. Germline V gene data show CDR1 as LNHDA and CDR2 as SQIVND (reference sequence). CDR3 length: 15 residues. This CDR3 is CASSPITGTRDPLHF. The CDR3 DNA is TGTGCCAGTAGTCCCATCACAGGGACGAGGGATCCCCTCCACTTT. The variable domain in full, with the rest retrieved from reference TRBV19 and TRBJ1-6, is DGGITQSPKYLFRKEGQNVTLSCEQNLNHDAMYWYRQDPGQGLRLIYYSQIVNDFQKGDIAEGYSVSREKKESFPLTVTSAQKNPTAFYLCASSPITGTRDPLHFGNGTRLTVT.

J is TRBJ1-5 and V is TRBV7-9; a possible D gene is TRBD1 (5 bases). This CDR3 comprises 14 residues. Germline CDR1 reads SEHNR; CDR2 reads FQNEAQ (reference sequence). V lost 3 bases and J lost 3, with 9 bases in between. CDR3 bases: TGTGCCAGCAGCTTGGGGGGGATCAATCAGCCCCAGCATTTT. This sequence encodes CASSLGGINQPQHF.

The chain uses TRBV6-1 and TRBJ1-2; 9 bases are shared with TRBD1. CDR3 length: 15 amino acids. With 4 bases clipped from V and 3 bases from J, the junction kept 6 bases outside the gene matches. The germline V gene encodes CDR1 MNHNS and CDR2 SASEGT. The CDR3 coding sequence is TGTGCCAGCAGTGCGGGACAGGGTGTCGACTATGGCTACACCTTC. Residues: CASSAGQGVDYGYTF.

V is TRBV5-6 and J is TRBJ2-7, with 7 bases fitting TRBD1. V shed 4 bases, J shed 4 bases, and the junction held 11 bases outside the gene matches. The CDR3 sequence is 15 residues long. Germline V lookup: CDR1 SGHDT, CDR2 YYEEEE. The CDR3 nucleotides are TGTGCCAGCAGCCACGCATACAGGGGTGGGTACGAGCAGTACTTC. This codes for CASSHAYRGGYEQYF.

The rearrangement links TRBV5-1 to TRBJ2-1; TRBD2 matches at 9 bases. V gave up 6 bases and J gave up 0 bases; unmatched junction bases: 13. The germline CDR1 and CDR2 sequences are SGHRS and YFSETQ. This CDR3 contains 18 residues. CDR3 sequence (DNA): TGCGCCAGCATGTCAACCGGGACTAGCAGCGGCTCCTACAATGAGCAGTTCTTC. Protein sequence: CASMSTGTSSGSYNEQFF.

This clone showed up just once. The V gene is TRBV28, the J gene TRBJ1-1, with 8 bases aligning to TRBD1. The junction had 7 bases not matched to a gene; V was cut back by 4 bases and J by 3 bases. Germline CDR1 and CDR2: MDHEN and SYDVKM. The CDR3 has 15 residues. CDR3 region: CASSSSGQGYTEAFF. The CDR3 DNA follows: TGTGCCAGCAGTTCCTCCGGACAGGGTTACACTGAAGCTTTCTTT.

This clone was picked up a small number of times. CDR3 amino acids: CASSDGTFYEQYF. DNA of the CDR3: TGCGCCAGCAGTGACGGGACTTTCTACGAGCAGTACTTC. This chain links TRBV10-1 with TRBJ2-7, with D perhaps TRBD2 (6 bases). With 3 bases removed from V and 3 bases from J, the gap between germline ends came to 9 bases. The V gene's germline CDR1 is WNHNN and CDR2 SYGVQD (reference sequence). The CDR3 has 13 residues.

The chain recombines TRBV5-6 with TRBJ1-3; D is ambiguous. The CDR3 is 17 residues long. The V end lost 1 base, the J end lost 1 base, and 15 bases lay between the germline ends. CDR1 SGHDT and CDR2 YYEEEE come from the germline V gene. The CDR3 DNA sequence: TGTGCCAGCAGCTTGTCGGCCACCGGGGAATCTGGAAACACCATATATTTT. Protein sequence: CASSLSATGESGNTIYF.

This chain uses TRBV19 with TRBJ2-5; D may be TRBD2 (7 bases). The V gene lost 4 bases and the J gene lost 0 bases, with 15 bases spanning the gap. This CDR3 contains 16 residues. Germline V gene data show CDR1 as LNHDA and CDR2 as SQIVND (reference sequence). CDR3 bases: TGTGCCAGTAGTACGCGAGGGGGAGGGTACCAAGAGACCCAGTACTTC. Its protein is CASSTRGGGYQETQYF.

The chain links TRBV11-2 to TRBJ2-1, with D perhaps TRBD1 (6 bases). The CDR3 sequence is 15 residues long. Germline assignment: CDR1 SGHAT and CDR2 FQNNGV. V was clipped by 5 bases and J by 0 bases, with 11 bases between them. The CDR3: CASSTLRGSYNEQFF. DNA for the CDR3: TGTGCCAGCAGCACTCTCAGGGGCTCCTACAATGAGCAGTTCTTC.

The V gene is TRBV7-9, the J gene TRBJ1-2; TRBD1 aligns across 7 bases. The V gene's germline CDR1 is SEHNR and CDR2 FQNEAQ (reference sequence). V lost 5 bases, J lost 2 bases, and 8 bases stayed unmatched. This CDR3 has 15 residues. The CDR3 DNA sequence: TGTGCCAGCAGCCCGTACGGGGGACAGAACTATGGCTACACCTTC. This encodes CASSPYGGQNYGYTF.

The chain is built from TRBV28 and TRBJ1-5, with 7 bases fitting TRBD1. Per germline, CDR1 MDHEN and CDR2 SYDVKM. This CDR3 has 13 residues. With V trimmed by 6 bases and J by 3 bases, 2 bases remained unmatched. The CDR3 reads CASRQGNNQPQHF. DNA for the CDR3: TGTGCCAGCAGACAGGGGAACAATCAGCCCCAGCATTTT. The full variable domain, completed using reference TRBV28 and TRBJ1-5, is DVKVTQSSRYLVKRTGEKVFLECVQDMDHENMFWYRQDPGLGLRLIYFSYDVKMKEKGDIPEGYSVSREKKERFSLILESASTNQTSMYLCASRQGNNQPQHFGDGTRLSIL.